The sequence of this T cell receptor (beta chain) was determined in a study of vaccination effects on CD4 cells after COVID-19 (dated by TCRdb to between 2021 and 2022). Regarding the complete study: Two doses of either the BNT162b2 or the mRNA-1273 mRNA SARS-CoV-2 vaccine were administered to participants. In the study, cultures from other donors were sequenced using the Oncomine TCR Beta short-read assay on an Illumina iSeq 100. SARS-CoV-2 spike-specific CD4+ TCR repertoires from before and after mRNA vaccination were compared in COVID-19 convalescent patients and in infection-naive vaccine recipients. Altogether, around eleven COVID-19 convalescent patients and a handful of SARS-CoV-2-naive healthy vaccine recipients made up the full study. What the authors observed across the whole study: The study was limited by a small number of convalescent patients and lacked early post-infection timepoints. Among healthy vaccine recipients, nearly all vaccine-induced clones were SARS-CoV-2 mono-reactive, and only 1 of 255 was cross-reactive with common cold coronaviruses. Clones induced by infection and clones induced by vaccination both contracted markedly at late timepoints after vaccination, which fits with T cell responses waning over time.

Remarks on this clone: Its antigen is currently not known. Base qualities are missing; no much larger clone stands one base away.

The ViraFEST assay stimulated PBMC with viral peptide pools and then used TCR sequencing to identify antigen-specific CD4+ T cell clonotypes by expansion. After less than 13 days of culture, CD4+ T cells were isolated with the EasySep CD4+ T cell isolation kit. The absence of prior SARS-CoV-2 infection in healthy vaccine recipients was confirmed by negative nucleocapsid antibodies before and after vaccination. Each well held fewer than 2.5 million PBMC cultured in IMDM containing about 5.4% human AB serum, roughly 9.6 IU/ml IL-2 and gentamicin, along with 8 to 10 ug/ml peptides. Half of the culture medium was replaced with fresh IL-2-containing medium on days 3 and 7. Each peptide stimulation condition was cultured in triplicate wells unless otherwise noted. PBMC were separated from whole blood using Ficoll-Paque Plus gradient centrifugation and were then either cryopreserved at -140C or used fresh. Overlapping peptide pools spanned the spike proteins of SARS-CoV-2 and the common cold coronaviruses HCoV-NL63, HCoV-OC43 and HCoV-229E. Genomic DNA was extracted from cultured CD4+ T cells with the QIAamp micro DNA kit.

The germline V gene (reference sequence) sets CDR1 to LNHNV and CDR2 to YYDKDF. Its CDR3 holds 18 amino acids, cysteine through phenylalanine. Only the CDR3 region is kept as DNA, spanning 54 bases read in frame from base 1. The germline V and J ends show losses of 5 bases and 5 bases respectively, and no gene match explains 16 bases of the junction. The library came from the immunoSEQ multiplex PCR assay. DNA from the cultured and isolated CD4+ T cells underwent TCR beta CDR3 sequencing. Per the authors' processing: Non-productive TCR sequences were removed and reads were trimmed to the CDR3 region, keeping CDR3s of at least 7 amino acids. The MANAFEST web app was used to identify antigen-specific clonotypes by comparing expansion in peptide wells with expansion in reference cultures. To count as positive, a clone had to show expansion at FDR<0.05 compared with the reference and with all other wells, an odds ratio above 5, and a frequency above 0.1% in two replicate wells. A clonotype was called cross-reactive if it was significantly expanded both in SARS-CoV-2 spike wells and in at least one common cold coronavirus spike condition. CDR3 similarity was assessed by Levenshtein distance with the stringdist R package, and unrooted trees were built with ape in R 3.6.1. The table was pulled from immuneACCESS by TCRdb, which kept in-frame rearrangements only. Such tables lose some clones; where checked, under half of the loss comes from unresolved V genes, and the rest has no known cause. The DNA gave D and trimming, while V, J and clone size come from that table. The table for this sample lists some 22,000 clones; 73% of them were counted only once. The biggest ten clones account for 4.5% to 6.5% of the sample.

The TCR was taken from a human donor who received a COVID-19 vaccine. The material sequenced was CD4+ T cells from PBMCs cultured with SARS-CoV-2 spike peptides, taken before COVID-19 vaccination. The sample's cell subset or site label is to be understood as: SARS-CoV-2 spike overlapping peptide pool stimulation. Recombination connected TRBV15 to TRBJ2-5; 11 junctional bases match TRBD2. The CDR3 protein is CATSAQTLAGVGFETQYF. The nucleotide sequence reads as follows: TGTGCCACCAGCGCACAAACACTAGCGGGAGTAGGGTTTGAGACCCAGTACTTC.